The 15 T cell receptor beta chains given below trace back to one sample, sequenced in a study of T cells in Graves' hyperthyroidism and ophthalmopathy (dated by TCRdb to the late 2010s). The receptor library was made with multiplex PCR. The instrument given in TCRdb is Illumina HiSeq 2000. TCR beta CDR3 regions were amplified from RNA transcripts. A first-round RT-PCR of the TCR CDR3 used the HTBI primer set with the Qiagen OneStep RT-PCR kit. TCRdb reprocessing: public reads trimmed at Q25 with fastp, clones called with MiXCR, in-frame beta chains kept. Every entry covers one CDR3 protein and lists the most common genes and DNA from its rows. The sample profile shows 530,000 or so distinct CDR3 sequences; 46% of them were found once. Around 7.7% of the sample is in the top ten clones. Sequenced sample: peripheral blood or thyroid tissue (not recorded which). The receptors were sampled from a woman aged 18 to 35 with Graves' hyperthyroidism.

The rearrangement joins TRBV20-1 to TRBJ1-2; no firm D call. Trimming stripped 3 bases from V and 0 bases from J, with 8 bases between. CDR1 is DFQATT and CDR2 is SNEGSKA in the germline V gene (reference sequence). The CDR3 extends over 13 amino acids. The CDR3 here is CSARELANYGYTF. The CDR3 DNA reads as TGCAGTGCTAGGGAGCTAGCTAACTATGGCTACACCTTC.

V usage is TRBV12-3 or TRBV12-4 and J usage is TRBJ2-4; possible D gene TRBD1, 6 bases. This CDR3 spans 16 amino acids. The V end lost 4 bases, the J end lost 3 bases, and 16 bases lay between the germline ends. The CDR3 sequence: CASSYSLVTGKNIQYF. The CDR3 region has the DNA TGTGCCAGCAGTTACTCGTTGGTGACAGGCAAAAACATTCAGTACTTC.

The CDR3 spells CSAPGAPYEQYF. The DNA of the CDR3 is TGCAGTGCGCCGGGGGCCCCCTACGAGCAGTACTTC. The gene calls are TRBV20-1 and TRBJ2-7; TRBD1 or TRBD2 may be the D gene (6 bases each). Trimming stripped 6 bases from V and 2 bases from J, with 11 bases between. Germline assignment: CDR1 DFQATT and CDR2 SNEGSKA (reference sequence). CDR3 size: 12 residues.

The sample holds one count of this clonotype. V and J are TRBV7-3 and TRBJ1-1; weak D call: TRBD1 (5 bases). Trimming left V 5 bases short and J 1 base short, with 14 bases between. Per the germline V gene, CDR1 is SGHTA and CDR2 is FQGTGA. This CDR3 region has 15 residues. For the CDR3, the DNA is TGTGCCAGCAGCCCCGGACATAAAACGAACACTGAAGCTTTCTTT. Its protein is CASSPGHKTNTEAFF.

CDR3 loop: CASSLSFPFSGRSYTGELFF. CDR3 DNA: TGTGCCAGCAGCTTATCCTTTCCATTTAGCGGGAGATCGTACACCGGGGAGCTGTTTTTT. J is TRBJ2-2 and V is TRBV7-7; 9 bases are a match to TRBD2. Germline V CDR1 and CDR2: SSHAT, FNYEAQ (reference sequence). CDR3 size: 20 residues. Losses at the gene ends were 2 bases for V and 3 bases for J; bases not matched to a gene: 16.

The rearrangement uses TRBV20-1 and TRBJ2-7; 7 bases align to TRBD1. This CDR3 is 13 amino acids long. The germline CDR1 and CDR2 sequences are DFQATT and SNEGSKA (reference sequence). V lost 2 bases to trimming and J lost 5 bases; unmatched junction nucleotides: 6. The CDR3 DNA follows: TGCAGTGCTAGAACCACAGGGGCCCACGAGCAGTACTTC. Translation gives CSARTTGAHEQYF.

This clonotype was counted at least ten times. The chain combines TRBV20-1 with TRBJ2-5; 12 bases align to TRBD2. Trimming cost V 5 bases and J 1 base; bases outside gene matches: 5. This CDR3 has 15 residues. Germline lookup yields CDR1 DFQATT and CDR2 SNEGSKA (reference sequence). The CDR3 here is CSALETSGGQETQYF. The CDR3 nucleotides are TGCAGTGCTCTGGAGACTAGCGGGGGCCAAGAGACCCAGTACTTC.

This clonotype has a handful of counts. This rearrangement joins TRBV15 to TRBJ2-7; no clear D gene. Germline V gene data show CDR1 as LNHNV and CDR2 as YYDKDF (reference sequence). The CDR3 covers 14 residues. The ends were cut back, 3 bases at V and 0 bases at J, with 9 bases in the middle. The CDR3 spells CATSSVASSYEQYF. The CDR3 nucleotides read TGTGCCACCAGCAGCGTCGCCAGCTCCTACGAGCAGTACTTC.

The chain combines TRBV2 with TRBJ2-2, with 7 bases fitting TRBD1. CDR1 is SNHLY, CDR2 FYNNEI, per germline. This CDR3 comprises 14 residues. V was pared by 4 bases and J by 6 bases, with 5 bases of the junction left unmatched. This chain's CDR3 is CASSGQGGSGELFF. CDR3 bases: TGTGCCAGCAGTGGACAGGGTGGGTCCGGGGAGCTGTTTTTT.

This clonotype occurred many times. This chain links TRBV6-6 with TRBJ2-7; TRBD2 matches at 13 bases. Germline-derived CDR1 and CDR2 are MNHNY and SVGAGI (reference sequence). CDR3 length: 15 residues. V was clipped by 7 bases and J by 3 bases; unmatched bases: 6. CDR3 in DNA: TGTGCCAGCACCCGACTAGCGGGAGGTGGCTACGAGCAGTACTTC. Encoded protein: CASTRLAGGGYEQYF.

This chain joins TRBV11-2 and TRBJ2-7; TRBD2 matches at 10 bases. This CDR3 spans 15 amino acids. Germline CDR1 SGHAT, CDR2 FQNNGV. J was trimmed by 1 base and V by 6 bases; bases with no gene match: 6. The CDR3 bases are TGTGCCAGCAGTTTTAGCGGGAGGAGGTCCTACGAGCAGTACTTC. This encodes CASSFSGRRSYEQYF.

In this sample, this clonotype turned up many times. The chain has TRBV5-1 and TRBJ2-7, with 12 bases matching TRBD1. This CDR3 is 14 amino acids long. Germline assignment: CDR1 SGHRS and CDR2 YFSETQ. The V and J ends lost 4 bases and 5 bases, in that order; junction bases with no gene match: 4. In DNA, the CDR3 is TGCGCCAGCAGCGGGGGGACAGGGGGCAACGAGCAGTACTTC. This encodes CASSGGTGGNEQYF.

This clonotype has at least ten counts. The chain recombines TRBV19 with TRBJ1-6; unclear D gene. V was shortened by 3 bases and J by 10 bases, with 13 bases between the two germline ends. Germline CDR1 reads LNHDA; CDR2 reads SQIVND (reference sequence). The CDR3 extends over 14 amino acids. CDR3 region: CASSMSGGESPLHF. DNA of the CDR3: TGTGCCAGTAGTATGTCGGGTGGGGAATCACCCCTCCACTTT.

This clonotype has a count of ten or more. V usage is TRBV20-1 and J usage is TRBJ2-7; no definite D call. Trimming shortened V by 3 bases and J by 4 bases, and 7 bases separated the two germline ends. This CDR3 has 11 residues. Germline V gene lookup returns CDR1 DFQATT and CDR2 SNEGSKA (reference sequence). In DNA form, the CDR3 reads TGCAGTGCTAGGATAGGATACGAGCAGTACTTC. Its translation: CSARIGYEQYF.

About this clonotype itself: Germline and junction disagree at one end, which may indicate a read error. The rearrangement links TRBV7-2 to TRBJ1-2; D is unclear. The CDR3 has 13 amino acids. Germline V gene data show CDR1 as SGHTA and CDR2 as FQGNSA. CDR3: CASRNTPGYGCTF. For the CDR3, the DNA is TGTGCCAGCCGAAATACCCCCGGGTATGGCTGCACCTTC.